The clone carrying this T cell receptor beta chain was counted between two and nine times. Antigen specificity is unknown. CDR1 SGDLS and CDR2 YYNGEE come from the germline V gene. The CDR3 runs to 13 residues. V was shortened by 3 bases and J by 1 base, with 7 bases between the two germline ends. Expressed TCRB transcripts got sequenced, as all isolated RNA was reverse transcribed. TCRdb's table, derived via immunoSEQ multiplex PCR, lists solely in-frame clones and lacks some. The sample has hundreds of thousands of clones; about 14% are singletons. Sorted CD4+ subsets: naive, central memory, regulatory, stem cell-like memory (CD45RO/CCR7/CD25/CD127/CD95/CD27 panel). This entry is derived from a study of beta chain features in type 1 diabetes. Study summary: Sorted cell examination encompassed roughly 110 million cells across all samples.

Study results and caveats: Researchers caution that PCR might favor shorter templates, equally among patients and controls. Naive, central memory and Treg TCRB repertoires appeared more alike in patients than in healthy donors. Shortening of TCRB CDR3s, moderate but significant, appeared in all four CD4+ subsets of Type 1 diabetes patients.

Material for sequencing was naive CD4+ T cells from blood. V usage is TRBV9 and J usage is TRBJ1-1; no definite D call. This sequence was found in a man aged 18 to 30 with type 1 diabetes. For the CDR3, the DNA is TGTGCCAGCAGCGAGGCCACGAACACTGAAGCTTTCTTT. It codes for CASSEATNTEAFF.